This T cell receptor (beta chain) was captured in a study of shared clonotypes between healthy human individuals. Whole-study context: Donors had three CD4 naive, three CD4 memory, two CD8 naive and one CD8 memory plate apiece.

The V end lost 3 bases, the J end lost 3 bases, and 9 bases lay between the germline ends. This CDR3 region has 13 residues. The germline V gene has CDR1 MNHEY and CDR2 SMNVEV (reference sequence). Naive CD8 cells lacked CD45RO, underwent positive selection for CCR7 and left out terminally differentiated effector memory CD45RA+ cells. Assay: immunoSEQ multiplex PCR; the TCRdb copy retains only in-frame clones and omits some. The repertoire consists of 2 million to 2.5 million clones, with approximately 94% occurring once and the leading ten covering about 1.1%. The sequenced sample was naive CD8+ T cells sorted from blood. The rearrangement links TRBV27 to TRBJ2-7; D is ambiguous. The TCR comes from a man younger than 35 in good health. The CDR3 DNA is TGTGCCAGCAGTTTGGGCTCCTACTACGAGCAGTACTTC. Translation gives CASSLGSYYEQYF.